This record concerns one T cell receptor (beta chain) sequence. What it recognizes is unknown. This record belongs to a study of CD8+ T cells in alopecia areata. Study background: Patients took tofacitinib for 6 to 18 months, followed by 6 drug-free months. Findings and limits, study-wide: In lesional scalp, particularly from alopecia totalis/universalis, clonality was higher than in normal scalp. Scalp samples also yield sequences from resident alphabeta T cells of normal skin.

The authors extracted RNA and reverse transcribed it into cDNA as the sequencing template. Libraries were prepared by immunoSEQ multiplex PCR; TCRdb keeps only in-frame clonotypes and omits some of them. The sample lists approximately 180,000 clones; around 63% were seen once. Trimming removed 7 bases at V and 2 bases at J, with 10 bases between. There are 12 residues in the CDR3. Germline V gene lookup returns CDR1 SGHDT and CDR2 YYEEEE. Starting from PBMCs, sorting isolated CD4+ and CD8+ T cells. The V and J genes are TRBV5-6 and TRBJ2-7, with a possible D match to TRBD2 (5 bases). Sequencing used CD4+ T cells sorted from blood, obtained at week 0. The source is a human donor with alopecia areata. This chain's CDR3 is CASSRGTYEQYF. CDR3 in DNA: TGTGCCAGCTCTCGGGGAACCTACGAGCAGTACTTC. The full variable domain, in which reference TRBV5-6 and TRBJ2-7 provide the parts outside the CDR3, is DAGVTQSPTHLIKTRGQQVTLRCSPKSGHDTVSWYQQALGQGPQFIFQYYEEEERQRGNFPDRFSGHQFPNYSSELNVNALLLGDSALYLCASSRGTYEQYFGPGTRLTVT.